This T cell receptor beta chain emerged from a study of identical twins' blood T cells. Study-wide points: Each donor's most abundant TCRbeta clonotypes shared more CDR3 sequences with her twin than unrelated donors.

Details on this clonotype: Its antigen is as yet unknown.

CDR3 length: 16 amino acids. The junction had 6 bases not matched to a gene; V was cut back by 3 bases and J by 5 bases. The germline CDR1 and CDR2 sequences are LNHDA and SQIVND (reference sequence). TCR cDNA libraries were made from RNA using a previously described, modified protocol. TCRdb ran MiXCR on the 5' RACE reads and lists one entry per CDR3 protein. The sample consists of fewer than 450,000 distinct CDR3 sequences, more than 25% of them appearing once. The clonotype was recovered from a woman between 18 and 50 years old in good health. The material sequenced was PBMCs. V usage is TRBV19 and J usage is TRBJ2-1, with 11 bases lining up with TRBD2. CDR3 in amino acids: CASSMGGLAANNEQFF. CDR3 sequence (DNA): TGTGCCAGTAGTATGGGGGGACTAGCGGCAAACAATGAGCAGTTCTTC.